The 24 T cell receptor beta chains listed next were all sequenced from one sample in a study of human T cells and chemical hapten exposure. TCRdb itself ran the RACE reads through MiXCR, one entry per CDR3 protein. Of some 49,000 distinct CDR3 sequences detected, 8.5% to 10% appear once; the ten largest clones hold 8.5% to 10%. As to time point: pre-sensitization, week 0. The treatment was: therapeutic diphenylcyclopropenone sensitization with weekly scalp DPC. Unfractionated whole blood was the source of the extracted total RNA. Sequenced material: whole blood, taken in connection with sensitization to the hapten diphenylcyclopropenone (DPC). The receptors were sampled from a woman in her 30s with alopecia areata. Some clones in this sample may be carry-over from other donors' samples.

The gene calls are TRBV12-3 or TRBV12-4 and TRBJ1-1, with a weak D call TRBD1 (6 bases). This CDR3 has 14 amino acids. V dropped 5 bases and J dropped 4 bases, with 14 bases sitting between them. The CDR3 region has the DNA TGTGCCAGCAGTGTCCAGGGGAGAGTCACTGAAGCTTTCTTT. Translated, it gives CASSVQGRVTEAFF.

The chain recombines TRBV7-2 with TRBJ2-7, with 11 positions matching TRBD1. Germline V lookup: CDR1 SGHTA, CDR2 FQGNSA. After removal of 5 bases from V and 3 bases from J, the junction contained 3 bases not matched to a gene. This CDR3 comprises 14 residues. CDR3 bases: TGTGCCAGCAGCGCCGGGACAGGGGGCTACGAGCAGTACTTC. It encodes CASSAGTGGYEQYF.

The V gene is TRBV7-9, the J gene TRBJ1-4; 7 bases match TRBD1. In germline, CDR1 is SEHNR, CDR2 FQNEAQ (reference sequence). This CDR3 is 14 amino acids long. Trimming cost V 3 bases and J 6 bases; bases outside gene matches: 4. CDR3 in amino acids: CASSFQGGDEKLFF. In DNA form, the CDR3 reads TGTGCCAGCAGCTTCCAGGGGGGGGATGAAAAACTGTTTTTT.

The chain combines TRBV4-1 with TRBJ2-3; 8 bases match TRBD1. In germline, CDR1 is MGHRA, CDR2 YSYEKL. Trimming removed 0 bases from V and 1 base from J; junction bases left unmatched: 3. This CDR3 is 16 amino acids long. The CDR3: CASSQDSGGRTDTQYF. CDR3 DNA: TGCGCCAGCAGCCAAGATTCAGGGGGCCGCACAGATACGCAGTATTTT.

This chain uses TRBV12-3 or TRBV12-4 with TRBJ1-1, with D maybe TRBD1 (6 bases). The CDR3 has 16 residues. The V and J ends lost 5 bases and 0 bases respectively, with 16 bases between them. The CDR3 loop is CASSLSRTEMNTEAFF. The CDR3 bases are TGTGCCAGCAGTCTTTCCCGGACAGAAATGAACACTGAAGCTTTCTTT.

There are a few counts of this clonotype. The V call is TRBV10-3, the J call TRBJ2-3, with D possibly being TRBD2 (6 bases). Germline CDR1 ENHRY, CDR2 SYGVKD. Trimming stripped 2 bases from V and 1 base from J, with 13 bases between. The CDR3 length is 16 residues. DNA of the CDR3: TGTGCCATCAGTGAGAGGGTCGAGCGGGGCACAGATACGCAGTATTTT. It yields the protein CAISERVERGTDTQYF.

The J gene is TRBJ1-1, the V gene TRBV5-5, with 7 bases aligning to TRBD1. V shed 4 bases, J shed 5 bases, and the junction held 14 bases outside the gene matches. The germline V gene has CDR1 SGHKS and CDR2 YYEKEE (reference sequence). The CDR3 runs 16 residues. CDR3 in DNA: TGTGCCAGCAGCCGATTATCTTGGACAGGTCAAACTGAAGCTTTCTTT. Translated: CASSRLSWTGQTEAFF.

This clonotype turned up a few times. This chain's CDR3 is CASSLAQGIYEQYF. DNA for the CDR3: TGTGCCAGCAGCTTAGCACAGGGCATTTACGAGCAGTACTTC. This chain joins TRBV7-2 and TRBJ2-7; D may be TRBD1 (6 bases). The CDR3 covers 14 residues. The V gene's germline CDR1 is SGHTA and CDR2 FQGNSA. V lost 0 bases and J 4 bases, leaving 10 bases between the germline ends.

The sample holds a few counts of this clonotype. V and J are TRBV29-1 and TRBJ2-2; 14 bases map to TRBD2. This CDR3 spans 18 amino acids. V lost 2 bases, J lost 4 bases, and 9 bases stayed unmatched. The V gene's germline CDR1 is SQVTM and CDR2 ANQGSEA. In DNA form, the CDR3 reads TGCAGCGTTGAATTCGGGGGCGGACTAGCGGGGGGCACCGGGGAGCTGTTTTTT. Protein sequence: CSVEFGGGLAGGTGELFF.

This clonotype has only a few counts. The gene calls are TRBV4-3 and TRBJ2-7; D may be TRBD2 (7 bases). Per the germline V gene, CDR1 is LGHNA and CDR2 is YSLEER. V was clipped by 1 base and J by 5 bases, with 15 bases between them. CDR3 length equals 15 residues. The CDR3 is CASSQAGGISHEQYF. The CDR3, as DNA: TGCGCCAGCAGCCAAGCGGGGGGCATATCCCACGAGCAGTACTTC.

The chain recombines TRBV7-2 with TRBJ2-3, with D perhaps TRBD1 (6 bases). The germline gives CDR1 SGHTA, CDR2 FQGNSA. The CDR3 consists of 14 residues. Between the trimmed V and J ends, which lost 7 bases and 3 bases, there was a span of 14 bases. The CDR3 reads CASTHSGVTDTQYF. CDR3 nucleotides: TGTGCCAGCACCCATTCAGGGGTAACAGATACGCAGTATTTT. Variable domain in full (rest from reference TRBV7-2 and TRBJ2-3): GAGVSQSPSNKVTEKGKDVELRCDPISGHTALYWYRQSLGQGLEFLIYFQGNSAPDKSGLPSDRFSAERTGGSVSTLTIQRTQQEDSAVYLCASTHSGVTDTQYFGPGTRLTVL.

In DNA, the CDR3 is TGCGCCAGCAGCCAAGAACCTAGCGGGTTTCAAACAGATACGCAGTATTTT. Translating it yields CASSQEPSGFQTDTQYF. This rearrangement joins TRBV4-3 to TRBJ2-3; 8 bases map to TRBD2. The CDR3 runs to 17 residues. Germline V gene data show CDR1 as LGHNA and CDR2 as YSLEER. Losses at the gene ends were 0 bases for V and 3 bases for J; bases not matched to a gene: 8.

The sample holds a few counts of this clonotype. The V gene is TRBV29-1, the J gene TRBJ2-7, with D maybe TRBD1 (6 bases). Germline V gene sequence: CDR1 SQVTM, CDR2 ANQGSEA. This CDR3 is built from 14 residues. V was pared by 1 base and J by 5 bases, with 15 bases between. The CDR3 is CSVEGGLLSDEQYF. CDR3 in DNA: TGCAGCGTTGAAGGGGGGCTGCTTAGTGACGAGCAGTACTTC.

This clonotype was counted between two and nine times. The chain carries TRBV19 and TRBJ1-2; 10 positions agree with TRBD1. J gave up 5 bases and V 5 bases, and 8 bases lay outside the gene matches. The germline V gene has CDR1 LNHDA and CDR2 SQIVND (reference sequence). The CDR3 consists of 15 residues. This chain's CDR3 is CASSPRTGGLYGYTF. The DNA of the CDR3 is TGTGCCAGTAGTCCCCGGACAGGGGGACTGTATGGCTACACCTTC.

This clonotype has at least ten counts. A read error may account for a junction end that differs from germline. The chain links TRBV7-8 to TRBJ2-7; TRBD1 aligns across 9 bases. The germline V gene has CDR1 SGHVS and CDR2 FQNEAQ. The CDR3 is 16 residues long. The CDR3 DNA reads TGTGCCAGCAGCGTAGCCGGGACAGGGAGCTCCTACGAGCAGTACTTC. As protein: CASSVAGTGSSYEQYF. The full variable domain, rest sourced from reference TRBV7-8 and TRBJ2-7, is GAGVSQSPRYKVAKRGQDVALRCDPISGHVSLFWYQQALGQGPEFLTYFQNEAQLDKSGLPSDRFFAERPEGSVSTLKIQRTQQEDSAVYLCASSVAGTGSSYEQYFGPGTRLTVT.

The V call is TRBV7-6, the J call TRBJ2-3; unclear D gene. V was clipped by 5 bases and J by 2 bases, with 14 bases between them. Germline V CDR1 and CDR2: SGHVS, FNYEAQ. The CDR3 contains 15 residues. CDR3 protein: CASSLNPDNTDTQYF. CDR3 DNA: TGTGCCAGCAGCCTTAATCCAGACAACACAGATACGCAGTATTTT.

This clonotype was picked up many times. The V gene is TRBV20-1, the J gene TRBJ2-6; D is perhaps TRBD1 (6 bases). The CDR3 consists of 14 residues. Per the germline V gene, CDR1 is DFQATT and CDR2 is SNEGSKA (reference sequence). The germline V and J ends were trimmed by 5 bases and 4 bases, with 12 bases remaining between them. The CDR3 protein is CSAPNRAGANVLTF. The CDR3 DNA is TGCAGTGCTCCAAACAGGGCCGGGGCCAACGTCCTGACTTTC.

This chain joins TRBV12-3 or TRBV12-4 and TRBJ2-3, with D uncertain. The V and J ends lost 3 bases and 6 bases respectively, with 7 bases between them. CDR3 length: 12 residues. The CDR3 is CASSFFGDTQYF. In DNA form, the CDR3 reads TGTGCCAGCAGTTTTTTTGGTGATACGCAGTATTTT.

V usage is TRBV1 and J usage is TRBJ1-2; the DNA was not used to check the table's D call, TRBD1. TRBV1 is a recognized pseudogene. This CDR3 is 16 amino acids long. The CDR3 protein is CTSSQEVESGGFGYTF. For the CDR3, the DNA is TGCACCAGCAGCCAAGAAGTGGAATCAGGGGGCTTTGGCTACACCTTC.

This clonotype came up a few times. The rearrangement links TRBV6-5 to TRBJ1-5; D not resolved. The CDR3 consists of 15 residues. Trimming stripped 2 bases from V and 4 bases from J, with 12 bases between. Germline assignment: CDR1 MNHEY and CDR2 SVGAGI. CDR3 in amino acids: CASSYAPLPNQPQHF. The CDR3 DNA sequence: TGTGCCAGCAGTTACGCGCCCCTGCCTAATCAGCCCCAGCATTTT.

This clonotype was counted between two and nine times. This chain connects TRBV24-1 to TRBJ2-5, with 12 bases fitting TRBD2. The CDR3 consists of 17 residues. Germline V gives CDR1 KGHDR, CDR2 SFDVKD. V lost 1 base, J lost 0 bases, and 2 bases stayed unmatched. The CDR3 DNA sequence: TGTGCCACCAGTGATTTCACTAGCGGGGGGTACCAAGAGACCCAGTACTTC. This gives the protein CATSDFTSGGYQETQYF.

The V gene is TRBV6-2 or TRBV6-3, the J gene TRBJ1-5; 7 bases agree with TRBD1. The V gene's germline CDR1 is MNHEY and CDR2 SVGEGT. The CDR3 contains 16 residues. The V segment lost 5 bases and the J segment 4 bases; nucleotides outside the gene matches: 11. CDR3 sequence: CASSRRTGDLNQPQHF. In DNA, the CDR3 is TGTGCCAGCAGTCGACGGACAGGTGATTTAAATCAGCCCCAGCATTTT.

The rearrangement uses TRBV3-1 and TRBJ2-1; tentative D call: TRBD2 (6 bases). The CDR3 has 14 residues. Trimming removed 0 bases at V and 7 bases at J, with 10 bases between. The V gene's germline CDR1 is LGHDT and CDR2 YNNKEL (reference sequence). The DNA of the CDR3 is TGTGCCAGCAGCCAAGATAACGGGGGTAATGAGCAGTTCTTC. Encoded protein: CASSQDNGGNEQFF.

This clonotype appeared many times. This chain uses TRBV25-1 with TRBJ2-2; weak D call: TRBD2 (6 bases). Germline V gene lookup returns CDR1 MGHDK and CDR2 SYGVNS. This CDR3 region has 15 residues. V was pared by 0 bases and J by 4 bases, with 9 bases between. The CDR3 protein is CASSEYGGSTGELFF. The CDR3 DNA reads TGTGCCAGCAGTGAATATGGGGGGAGCACCGGGGAGCTGTTTTTT.